The 8 T cell receptor beta chains listed next were all sequenced from one sample in a study of T cell changes during pregnancy in multiple sclerosis. Clones were read by immunoSEQ multiplex PCR, and TCRdb kept only the in-frame ones, dropping some. In the table there are around 110,000 clones, about 89% of which are singletons. The input for sequencing was peripheral blood, taken before pregnancy. Source of these receptors: a female donor with multiple sclerosis, enrolled in a pregnancy study.

This clone was observed a few times. CDR3: CASSLTGGNEQYF. The CDR3, as DNA: TGTGCCAGCAGCTTGACAGGGGGGAACGAGCAGTACTTC. V gene TRBV7-3 combines with J gene TRBJ2-7; 9 bases align to TRBD1. The CDR3 covers 13 residues. V lost 3 bases to trimming and J lost 5 bases; unmatched junction nucleotides: 2. CDR1 is SGHTA and CDR2 is FQGTGA in the germline V gene.

The chain links TRBV13 to TRBJ2-7; 7 bases map to TRBD2. CDR3 size: 16 residues. Germline V gene sequence: CDR1 PRHDT, CDR2 FYEKMQ (reference sequence). The junction had 13 bases not matched to a gene; V was cut back by 4 bases and J by 4 bases. The CDR3 loop is CASSWRRGSGFYEQYF. In DNA form, the CDR3 reads TGTGCCAGCAGCTGGCGGAGGGGTAGCGGGTTTTACGAGCAGTACTTC. The entire variable domain, with the rest obtained from reference TRBV13 and TRBJ2-7, is as follows: AAGVIQSPRHLIKEKRETATLKCYPIPRHDTVYWYQQGPGQDPQFLISFYEKMQSDKGSIPDRFSAQQFSDYHSELNMSSLELGDSALYFCASSWRRGSGFYEQYFGPGTRLTVT.

J is TRBJ1-6 and V is TRBV7-8; D ambiguous. V was cut by 1 base and J by 1 base, with 11 bases left in between. The V gene's germline CDR1 is SGHVS and CDR2 FQNEAQ. The CDR3 spans 17 residues. The CDR3 protein is CASSLVQVDSYNSPLHF. The CDR3 coding sequence is TGTGCCAGCAGCTTAGTGCAGGTTGATTCCTATAATTCACCCCTCCACTTT.

The chain couples TRBV7-9 to TRBJ1-5; D possibly corresponds to TRBD1 (5 bases). The CDR3 loop spans 14 amino acids. Germline V gene lookup returns CDR1 SEHNR and CDR2 FQNEAQ (reference sequence). V was cut by 6 bases and J by 3 bases, with 12 bases left in between. CDR3 DNA: TGTGCCAGCAGGGCGGGGGGGAACAATCAGCCCCAGCATTTT. Translating gives CASRAGGNNQPQHF.

This chain uses TRBV13 with TRBJ2-3; 7 nucleotides line up with TRBD2. Per germline, CDR1 PRHDT and CDR2 FYEKMQ (reference sequence). The CDR3 runs to 15 residues. Trimming cost V 2 bases and J 5 bases; bases outside gene matches: 7. Here the CDR3 DNA reads TGTGCCAGCAGCTTAACTAGCGTCTTACAAGATACGCAGTATTTT. This gives the protein CASSLTSVLQDTQYF. The full variable domain, with the rest looked up from reference TRBV13 and TRBJ2-3, is AAGVIQSPRHLIKEKRETATLKCYPIPRHDTVYWYQQGPGQDPQFLISFYEKMQSDKGSIPDRFSAQQFSDYHSELNMSSLELGDSALYFCASSLTSVLQDTQYFGPGTRLTVL.

The chain employs TRBV5-1 and TRBJ2-7, with 14 bases matching TRBD2. CDR1 SGHRS and CDR2 YFSETQ come from the germline V gene. The CDR3 runs 17 residues. J gave up 3 bases and V 3 bases, and 8 bases lay outside the gene matches. The CDR3 loop reads CASSSSGLAGGHYEQYF. As DNA, the CDR3 is TGCGCCAGCAGCTCCTCTGGACTAGCGGGAGGCCACTACGAGCAGTACTTC.

The V call is TRBV6-5, the J call TRBJ2-5; D is uncertain. The V gene lost 6 bases and the J gene lost 3 bases, with 11 bases spanning the gap. The germline V gene has CDR1 MNHEY and CDR2 SVGAGI. This CDR3 has 13 residues. The CDR3 is CASSFGLKETQYF. Here the CDR3 DNA reads TGTGCCAGCAGCTTCGGTCTAAAAGAGACCCAGTACTTC.

The chain is built from TRBV28 and TRBJ1-1; 10 bases map to TRBD1. Trimming took 7 bases from V and 9 from J; bases not matched to a gene: 14. The germline V gene has CDR1 MDHEN and CDR2 SYDVKM. The CDR3 length is 15 residues. The chain's CDR3 is CASIGTGEGGKQAFF. CDR3 DNA: TGTGCCAGCATTGGGACAGGGGAGGGGGGTAAACAAGCTTTCTTT.